This T cell receptor (beta chain) stems from a study of blood T cell repertoires in COVID-19 (dated by TCRdb to the early 2020s). Context from the whole study: Samples from collaborators originated in the United States, Italy and Spain and spanned both the acute and convalescent phases of COVID-19. The material from the prospective study consisted of cDNA or gDNA derived from T cells, B-cell-depleted T cells, or PBMCs. Deeply sampled blood TCRbeta repertoires from subjects exposed to, actively infected with, or recovered from COVID-19 were included in the dataset. The repertoires were made available in a free public database intended to serve as a resource for research on the immune response to SARS-CoV-2. Samples were obtained from the ongoing ImmuneRACE study (first 160 participants) and from some 1,200 subjects provided by 6 global collaborators. The sample metadata nearly always contained a de-identified subject ID, COVID-19 status, age in years and sex. Where available, HLA class I and class II types were taken from metadata supplied by the sample provider and were not determined by assay-based typing.

Points the paper makes about the study in general: The amount of clinical and demographic metadata varied by source and participant and was provided uncurated.

TCRbeta CDR3 regions were amplified from genomic DNA using the immunoSEQ Assay, a bias-controlled multiplex PCR. Per the authors' processing: The number of nucleated cells in each sample was estimated by amplification of reference gene primers within the assay. Sequence reads were collapsed and filtered to measure the absolute abundance of every unique TCRbeta CDR3 rearrangement. Productive Simpson clonality was computed per sample as the square root of Simpson's diversity index over productive rearrangements. TCRdb obtained this table from immuneACCESS and retained in-frame rearrangements with V and J assigned. These tables miss some clones; where compared with another copy, unresolved V genes account for less than half of the shortfall, and the remainder is unexplained. From that table come the V and J calls and clone size; the DNA was used to work out D and trimming. Recorded for this sample are some 310,000 clones; about nine tenths of them occurred a single time. 1% of the sample is in the top ten clones.

Collaborating institutions collected whole blood in K2EDTA tubes following their own protocols. For TCRbeta analysis, collaborators shipped samples in one of three forms: frozen whole blood, isolated PBMCs, or DNA extracted from either of those sample types. Via the germline V gene, CDR1 is KGHDR and CDR2 SFDVKD. CDR3 length: 14 amino acids, cysteine to phenylalanine. Kept here is only the CDR3 DNA, which spans 42 bases and is read in frame from base 1. Deletion took 8 bases off V and 2 bases off J, with a span of 11 bases between the germline ends. As concerns this clone: No cognate antigen has been identified for it. Base-call qualities are not available, and no considerably larger clone is one nucleotide away.

This clonotype originated in a man in his fifties or sixties with active or convalescent COVID-19. In this chain, TRBV24-1 is recombined with TRBJ2-2; a weak D assignment points to TRBD1 (6 bases agree). Material: peripheral blood. The CDR3 protein sequence reads: CATNPGQNTGELFF. Read as DNA, the sequence is TGTGCCACCAACCCGGGACAAAACACCGGGGAGCTGTTTTTT.